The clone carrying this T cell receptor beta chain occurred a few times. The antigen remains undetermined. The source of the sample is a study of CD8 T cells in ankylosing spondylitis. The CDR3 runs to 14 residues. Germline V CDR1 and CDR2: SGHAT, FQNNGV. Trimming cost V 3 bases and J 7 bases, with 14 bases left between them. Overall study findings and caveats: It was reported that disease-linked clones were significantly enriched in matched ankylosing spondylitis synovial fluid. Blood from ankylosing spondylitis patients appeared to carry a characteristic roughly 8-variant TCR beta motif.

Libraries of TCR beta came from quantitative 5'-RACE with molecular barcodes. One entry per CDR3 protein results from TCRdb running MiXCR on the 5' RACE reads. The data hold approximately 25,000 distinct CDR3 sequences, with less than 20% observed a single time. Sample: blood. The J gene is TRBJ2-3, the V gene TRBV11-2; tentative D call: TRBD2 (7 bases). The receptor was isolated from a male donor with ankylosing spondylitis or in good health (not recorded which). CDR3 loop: CASSFDGGRNTQYF. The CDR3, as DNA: TGTGCCAGCAGCTTCGACGGGGGGCGAAATACGCAGTATTTT.